Listed below are T cell receptor beta chains from one sample, sequenced in a study of beta chain features in type 1 diabetes. The assay was immunoSEQ multiplex PCR, and TCRdb's table has in-frame clones only and misses some. Of hundreds of thousands of clones listed, over 12% are singletons. The sequencing input was naive CD4+ T cells from blood. The source is a woman between 35 and 50 years old in good health. CDR3s include the opening cysteine and the closing phenylalanine or tryptophan. Fields, in order: CDR3 length, clone size, J gene, V gene, D gene, CDR3 DNA, CDR3 protein. D genes are given only for firm matches. The size of a clone is reported for some rows only, either as once, few or many, or as a class for expanded clones.

>16|NA|TRBJ2-5|TRBV27|NA
TGTGCCAGCAGCCGCCGTCGAGGTGGGGGGCAAGAGACCCAGTACTTC
CASSRRRGGGQETQYF
>14|NA|TRBJ1-2|TRBV18|NA
TGTGCCAGCTCACCACGGGACTCCGCATGGGGCTACACCTTC
CASSPRDSAWGYTF
>11|NA|TRBJ2-5|TRBV5-1|NA
TGCGCCAGCAGCTCGGGGGAGACCCAGTACTTC
CASSSGETQYF
>14|few|TRBJ2-3|TRBV6-5|TRBD2
TGTGCCAGCACCCTAGGACTAGCGACTGATACGCAGTATTTT
CASTLGLATDTQYF
>15|NA|TRBJ1-1|TRBV21-1|NA
TGTGCCAGCAGCAAAGACAGACGTAGTTTCACTGAAGCTTTCTTT
CASSKDRRSFTEAFF
>19|few|TRBJ2-6|TRBV7-2|TRBD1
TGTGCCAGCAGCGAAGACCCCCCCGGGACAGTCTCTGGGGCCAACGTCCTGACTTTC
CASSEDPPGTVSGANVLTF
>14|NA|TRBJ2-7|TRBV5-1|NA
TGCGCCAGCAGCTCCAGGGGTTTCAACTACGAGCAGTACTTC
CASSSRGFNYEQYF
>12|few|TRBJ2-3|TRBV2|NA
TGTGCCAGCGGCCGTTCCGCTGATACGCAGTATTTT
CASGRSADTQYF
>14|NA|TRBJ1-3|TRBV5-4|TRBD1
TGTGCCAGCAGCAGCCGGGACAGGAGGAACACCATATATTTT
CASSSRDRRNTIYF
>15|few|TRBJ2-7|TRBV9|TRBD1
TGTGCCAGCAGCGTTGCCGGGACAGGGTACTACGAGCAGTACTTC
CASSVAGTGYYEQYF
>13|few|TRBJ1-1|TRBV9|NA
TGTGCCAGCAGCGCAGGGTTTAGAGGTGAAGCTTTCTTT
CASSAGFRGEAFF
>15|few|TRBJ1-5|TRBV6-7|TRBD1
TGTGCCAGGACCCCCGGGACAGGGTTCAATCAGCCCCAGCATTTT
CARTPGTGFNQPQHF
>12|many|TRBJ2-7|TRBV7-9|NA
TGTGCCAGCAGCCCCCACAGCTACGAGCAGTACTTC
CASSPHSYEQYF
>13|NA|TRBJ2-7|TRBV9|TRBD1
TGTGCCAGCAGCACCGGACAGGGGGACGAGCAGTACTTC
CASSTGQGDEQYF
>14|few|TRBJ2-5|TRBV29-1|NA
TGCAGCGTTGATCCCGGGGGAGTCCAAGAGACCCAGTACTTC
CSVDPGGVQETQYF
>15|NA|TRBJ1-3|TRBV5-1|TRBD1
TGCGCCAGCAGCGAACAGGGGGCGCGTGGAAACACCATATATTTT
CASSEQGARGNTIYF
>14|NA|TRBJ1-1|TRBV18|NA
TGTGCCAGCTCACCACCTGGAGGGGACACTGAAGCTTTCTTT
CASSPPGGDTEAFF
>15|few|TRBJ2-4|TRBV19|TRBD1
TGTGCCAGTAGTATCCCCGGACAGGGGAAAAACATTCAGTACTTC
CASSIPGQGKNIQYF
>14|NA|TRBJ2-7|TRBV19|NA
TGTGCCAGTAGTCCATCGGACAGTTCCTACGAGCAGTACTTC
CASSPSDSSYEQYF
>13|few|TRBJ2-1|TRBV5-1|NA
TGCGCCAGCAGCGGAACAGGGATCAATGAGCAGTTCTTC
CASSGTGINEQFF